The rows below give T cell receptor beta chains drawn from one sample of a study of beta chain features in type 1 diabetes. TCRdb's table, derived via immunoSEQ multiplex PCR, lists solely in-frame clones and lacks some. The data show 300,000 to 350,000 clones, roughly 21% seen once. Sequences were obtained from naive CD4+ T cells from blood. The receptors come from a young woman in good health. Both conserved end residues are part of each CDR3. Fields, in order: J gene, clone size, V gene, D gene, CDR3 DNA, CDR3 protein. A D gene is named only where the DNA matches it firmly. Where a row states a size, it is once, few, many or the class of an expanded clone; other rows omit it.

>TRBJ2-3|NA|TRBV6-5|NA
TGTGCCAGCACCTCTACAGGGGGGGAGACAGATACGCAGTATTTT
CASTSTGGETDTQYF
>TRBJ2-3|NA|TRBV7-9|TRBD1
TGTGCCAGCAGCCCAGGACAGGGCCGTGGAGATACGCAGTATTTT
CASSPGQGRGDTQYF
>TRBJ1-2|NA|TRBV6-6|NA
TGTGCCAGCAGTTACGGCAGGTCCTCCCAGGGCTACACCTTC
CASSYGRSSQGYTF
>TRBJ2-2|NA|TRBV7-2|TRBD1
TGTGCCAGCAGCCCCCACGGGACAGGGAACACCGGGGAGCTGTTTTTT
CASSPHGTGNTGELFF
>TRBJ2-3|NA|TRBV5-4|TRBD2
TGTGCCAGCAGCCCCCGGACTAGCGGGGGCCTCACAGATACGCAGTATTTT
CASSPRTSGGLTDTQYF
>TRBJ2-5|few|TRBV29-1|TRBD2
TGCAGCGTTCTCAGGGGACTAGCGGAGGAGACCCAGTACTTC
CSVLRGLAEETQYF
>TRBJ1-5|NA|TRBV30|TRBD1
TGTGCCTGGAGTATTCAGGGGGCTCAGCCCCAGCATTTT
CAWSIQGAQPQHF
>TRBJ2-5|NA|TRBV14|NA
TGTGCCAGCAGCCTCCTCGGCAGGGAGGACACGGAGACCCAGTACTTC
CASSLLGREDTETQYF
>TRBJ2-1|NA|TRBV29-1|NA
TGCAGCGTTGTGAAGGGGTACTCCTACAATGAGCAGTTCTTC
CSVVKGYSYNEQFF
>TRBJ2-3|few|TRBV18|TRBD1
TGTGCCAGCTCACCTGGACAGGGCCGTAGCGCAGATACGCAGTATTTT
CASSPGQGRSADTQYF
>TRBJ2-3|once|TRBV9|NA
TGTGCCAGCAGCGGGGGCGGCACAGATACGCAGTATTTT
CASSGGGTDTQYF
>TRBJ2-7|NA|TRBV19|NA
TGTGCCAGTAGTATAGATAGCGGCAGTGGTTCCTACGAGCAGTACTTC
CASSIDSGSGSYEQYF
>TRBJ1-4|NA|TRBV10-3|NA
TGTGCCATCAGTGAGGAAGACAGATCTAATGAAAAACTGTTTTTT
CAISEEDRSNEKLFF
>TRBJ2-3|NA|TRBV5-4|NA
TGTGCCAGCAGCTCAAAAAGCACAGATACGCAGTATTTT
CASSSKSTDTQYF
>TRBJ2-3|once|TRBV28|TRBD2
TGTGCCAGCAGTTCCAGCGGGGGGAGCACAGATACGCAGTATTTT
CASSSSGGSTDTQYF
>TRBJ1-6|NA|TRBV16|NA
TGTGCCAGCACCCACGTTGGGCCTCTGAATTCACCCCTCCACTTT
CASTHVGPLNSPLHF
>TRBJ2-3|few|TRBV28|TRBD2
TGTGCCAGCAGTTCCCTACTAGCGGGAGTAGATACGCAGTATTTT
CASSSLLAGVDTQYF
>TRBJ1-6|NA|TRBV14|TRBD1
TGTGCCAGCAGCCCCAGGACAGGGCGACGAGAACCCCTCCACTTT
CASSPRTGRREPLHF
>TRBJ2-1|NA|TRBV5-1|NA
TGCGCCAGCAGCACTGGTTACAATGAGCAGTTCTTC
CASSTGYNEQFF